Included here is one T cell receptor (beta chain) sequence, with context. The antigen is not known. J lost 0 bases, V lost 7 bases, and 15 bases had no gene match. This CDR3 has 18 amino acids. Germline values: CDR1 SGHVS, CDR2 FNYEAQ. The data were produced by immunoSEQ multiplex PCR, yet TCRdb's version contains in-frame clones alone and is incomplete. Altogether 55,000 or so clones are present, roughly 80% being singletons, with the ten largest covering more than 4%. This record comes from a study of T cells in localized non-small cell lung cancer. Findings and caveats of the study: Highest T cell clonality was seen in uninvolved adjacent lung, surpassing that measured in tumor. For the top 100 tumor clones, a median about 62 also appeared in adjacent lung. Increased T cell density in blood showed an association with longer overall survival.

The sequence was obtained from a woman aged 35 to 70 with stage II lung adenocarcinoma. This chain uses TRBV7-6 with TRBJ1-1; 9 bases map to TRBD1. The sample here was PBMCs, taken before any cancer treatment. As DNA, the CDR3 is TGTGCCAGCACCTTGGGGACAGGGTCAGGAGGCATGAACACTGAAGCTTTCTTT. Its protein is CASTLGTGSGGMNTEAFF.